This T cell receptor (beta chain) comes out of a study of early T cells in non-severe SARS-CoV-2 infection. Study-level findings and limits: CD4 and private specificities were missed by VDJdb matching, which favored anti-spike CD8 responses.

In the library, individual cDNA molecules carried attached unique molecular identifiers. One entry per CDR3 protein, called by TCRdb with MiXCR from the 5' RACE reads. The data show about 80,000 distinct CDR3 sequences, 9.5% to 15% seen once. Germline loops: CDR1 LNHDA, CDR2 SQIVND (reference sequence). V lost 5 bases to trimming and J lost 4 bases, with 16 bases between them. The CDR3 is 15 residues long. This clonotype has at least ten counts. Its antigen remains unknown. This chain connects TRBV19 to TRBJ2-3; weak D call: TRBD2 (6 bases). The sequence was collected from an adult who was a healthcare worker with PCR-confirmed SARS-CoV-2 infection or an uninfected control (not recorded which). Sequencing was carried out using whole blood. This CDR3 reads CASSPGGALADTQYF. CDR3 DNA: TGTGCCAGTAGTCCTGGAGGGGCTTTAGCAGATACGCAGTATTTT. Full variable domain (remainder filled in from reference TRBV19 and TRBJ2-3): DGGITQSPKYLFRKEGQNVTLSCEQNLNHDAMYWYRQDPGQGLRLIYYSQIVNDFQKGDIAEGYSVSREKKESFPLTVTSAQKNPTAFYLCASSPGGALADTQYFGPGTRLTVL.